These 6 T cell receptor beta chains originate from one sample sequenced in a study of T-cell memory formation after mild COVID-19. TCRdb redid the calling of the 5' RACE reads with MiXCR, one entry per CDR3 protein. The sample carries a few hundred thousand distinct CDR3 sequences, 21% recorded once. Sequenced input: PBMCs or a T cell subset sorted from them (not recorded which). Receptors were obtained from an adult woman who had mild COVID-19 (a few samples of this study predate the infection). Cell type and time point are not known.

This clonotype was recorded a few times. This rearrangement joins TRBV15 to TRBJ1-4; weak D call: TRBD1 (6 bases). Looked up from germline, CDR1 is LNHNV and CDR2 is YYDKDF (reference sequence). V gave up 7 bases and J gave up 3 bases, with 15 bases separating them. The CDR3 has 15 residues. The CDR3 DNA is TGTGCCACCACCCTCCGACAGGCCTCTAATGAAAAACTGTTTTTT. Its translation: CATTLRQASNEKLFF.

The table lists this clonotype with many counts. The rearrangement links TRBV12-3 or TRBV12-4 to TRBJ2-1, with D possibly matching TRBD2 (6 bases). The ends were cut back, 4 bases at V and 4 bases at J, with 11 bases in the middle. CDR3 length equals 14 residues. In DNA, the CDR3 is TGTGCCAGCAGTTCCCCGGGACTTTACAATGAGCAGTTCTTC. Amino acid sequence: CASSSPGLYNEQFF.

This clonotype was counted at least ten times. The rearrangement joins TRBV7-9 to TRBJ2-7; 7 bases are shared with TRBD1. Per the germline V gene, CDR1 is SEHNR and CDR2 is FQNEAQ (reference sequence). This CDR3 contains 15 residues. With 1 base clipped from V and 5 bases from J, the junction kept 8 bases outside the gene matches. CDR3 sequence reads: CASSLVNRGVDEQYF. CDR3 DNA: TGTGCCAGCAGCTTAGTGAACAGGGGTGTGGACGAGCAGTACTTC.

This chain links TRBV4-3 with TRBJ2-7; D is uncertain. Germline CDR1 and CDR2: LGHNA and YSLEER. Trimming removed 3 bases at V and 3 bases at J, with 9 bases between. This CDR3 comprises 13 residues. CDR3 bases: TGCGCCAGCAGCCAGAACACAGTCTACGAGCAGTACTTC. This codes for CASSQNTVYEQYF.

In its sample, this clonotype was seen once. The gene calls are TRBV20-1 and TRBJ2-7; D is uncertain. Germline-derived CDR1 and CDR2 are DFQATT and SNEGSKA (reference sequence). CDR3 size: 14 residues. Trimming took 0 bases from V and 0 from J, leaving 9 bases between them. Written as DNA, the CDR3 is TGCAGTGCTAGAGATAAGGAATACTCCTACGAGCAGTACTTC. Amino acids: CSARDKEYSYEQYF.

This clonotype turned up a few times. The rearrangement uses TRBV6-5 and TRBJ2-3; 13 bases are shared with TRBD2. Germline values: CDR1 MNHEY, CDR2 SVGAGI. This CDR3 contains 16 residues. V lost 6 bases and J lost 4; bases outside the gene matches: 7. CDR3 sequence: CASSSITSGRADTQYF. CDR3 coding DNA: TGTGCCAGCAGCTCGATAACTAGCGGGAGGGCAGATACGCAGTATTTT.